Each of the 15 T cell receptor beta chains below was sequenced from the same sample in a study of blood T cell repertoires in COVID-19. Libraries were prepared by immunoSEQ multiplex PCR; TCRdb keeps only in-frame clonotypes and omits some of them. The sample includes about 330,000 clones, 85% of them seen just once. Sequenced input: peripheral blood. These receptors all stem from a human donor in a cohort sampled during active COVID-19.

The chain has TRBV30 and TRBJ1-5, with D possibly being TRBD1 (5 bases). The CDR3 has 14 amino acids. V dropped 2 bases and J dropped 7 bases, with 15 bases sitting between them. Germline lookup yields CDR1 GTSNPN and CDR2 SVGIG (reference sequence). The CDR3 DNA sequence: TGTGCCTGGAGTCCCATGCAGGGCGGACAGCCCCAGCATTTT. Its protein is CAWSPMQGGQPQHF.

The chain uses TRBV5-1 and TRBJ2-3, with D tentatively TRBD1 (6 bases). Looked up from germline, CDR1 is SGHRS and CDR2 is YFSETQ. V lost 5 bases and J 2 bases, leaving 15 bases between the germline ends. The CDR3 sequence is 15 residues long. This chain's CDR3 is CASRYEGVYTDTQYF. The CDR3 bases are TGCGCCAGCAGGTATGAGGGGGTCTACACAGATACGCAGTATTTT.

There are a few counts of this clone. The chain couples TRBV4-2 to TRBJ1-1, with D tentatively TRBD1 (5 bases). Germline CDR1 and CDR2: LGHNA and YNFKEQ. V was shortened by 3 bases and J by 6 bases, with 17 bases between the two germline ends. The CDR3 spans 15 residues. CDR3 nucleotides: TGTGCCAGCAGCCAGGGAGGGTTGGGGCCAGCTGAAGCTTTCTTT. As protein: CASSQGGLGPAEAFF.

This chain uses TRBV18 with TRBJ2-3; D not resolved. The CDR3 runs 16 residues. V lost 4 bases to trimming and J lost 0 bases, with 14 bases between them. Germline V gene data show CDR1 as KGHSH and CDR2 as LQKENI. The CDR3 bases are TGTGCCAGCTCACGGAACGGAGCCCTTAGCACAGATACGCAGTATTTT. Residues: CASSRNGALSTDTQYF.

The V gene is TRBV14, the J gene TRBJ1-1; a possible D gene is TRBD1 (5 bases). In germline, CDR1 is SGHDN, CDR2 FVKESK. Deletions cut 2 bases from V and 0 bases from J, with 13 bases between. This CDR3 is built from 16 residues. The CDR3 nucleotides are TGTGCCAGCAGCCAAAACAGGATCCGCATGAACACTGAAGCTTTCTTT. It encodes CASSQNRIRMNTEAFF.

This chain links TRBV19 with TRBJ1-1; TRBD1 matches at 7 bases. From germline, CDR1 is LNHDA and CDR2 SQIVND (reference sequence). The V and J ends lost 7 bases and 2 bases, in that order; junction bases with no gene match: 7. The CDR3 consists of 14 residues. The CDR3 DNA reads TGTGCCAGTAAGGTAGGGACAGTCAACACTGAAGCTTTCTTT. It specifies CASKVGTVNTEAFF.

The chain has TRBV2 and TRBJ1-6; D remains ambiguous. The V gene's germline CDR1 is SNHLY and CDR2 FYNNEI. The ends were cut back, 6 bases at V and 1 base at J, with 16 bases in the middle. The CDR3 sequence is 17 residues long. The CDR3 protein is CASSPGSGRSYNSPLHF. In DNA form, the CDR3 reads TGTGCCAGCAGCCCTGGTTCAGGCAGATCCTATAATTCACCCCTCCACTTT.

The rearrangement joins TRBV27 to TRBJ1-6, with a tentative D call TRBD1 (5 bases). The CDR3 totals 15 residues. The germline gives CDR1 MNHEY, CDR2 SMNVEV (reference sequence). V dropped 8 bases and J dropped 7 bases, with 18 bases sitting between them. The CDR3 DNA reads as TGTGCCAGCGTCGCGGCACCTTGGGGCAATTCACCCCTCCACTTT. It translates to CASVAAPWGNSPLHF.

CDR3 residues: CAWTRQGSRYNEQFF. DNA of the CDR3: TGTGCCTGGACCCGACAGGGATCACGATACAATGAGCAGTTCTTC. The V and J genes are TRBV30 and TRBJ2-1; TRBD1 matches at 7 bases. V gave up 4 bases and J gave up 4 bases; unmatched junction bases: 10. This CDR3 comprises 15 residues. Germline V gene lookup returns CDR1 GTSNPN and CDR2 SVGIG (reference sequence).

The chain has TRBV15 and TRBJ2-7; tentative D call: TRBD2 (6 bases). The ends were cut back, 5 bases at V and 1 base at J, with 9 bases in the middle. This CDR3 comprises 13 residues. Germline CDR1 LNHNV, CDR2 YYDKDF (reference sequence). The CDR3 here is CATSGRESYEQYF. The CDR3 DNA is TGTGCCACCAGCGGTCGGGAGTCCTACGAGCAGTACTTC. Full variable domain (missing parts from reference TRBV15 and TRBJ2-7): DAMVIQNPRYQVTQFGKPVTLSCSQTLNHNVMYWYQQKSSQAPKLLFHYYDKDFNNEADTPDNFQSRRPNTSFCFLDIRSPGLGDTAMYLCATSGRESYEQYFGPGTRLTVT.

The rearrangement links TRBV12-5 to TRBJ2-7; D is unresolved. The ends were cut back, 1 base at V and 4 bases at J, with 8 bases in the middle. The germline CDR1 and CDR2 sequences are LGHNT and FRNRAP. The CDR3 is made up of 13 amino acids. CDR3 residues: CASGLGPAYEQYF. The CDR3 DNA is TGTGCTAGTGGTTTGGGTCCAGCGTACGAGCAGTACTTC.

This sequence joins TRBV2 and TRBJ2-3; 7 bases are shared with TRBD2. This CDR3 comprises 13 residues. CDR1 SNHLY and CDR2 FYNNEI come from the germline V gene. V lost 8 bases and J lost 6; bases outside the gene matches: 8. CDR3 sequence (DNA): TGTGCCAGCGGGCTAGCGGTTGGGGATACGCAGTATTTT. Translating it yields CASGLAVGDTQYF.

Worth noting for this clone: At one end the junction does not follow the germline gene, possibly because of a read error. This rearrangement joins TRBV18 to TRBJ1-1, with 10 bases lining up with TRBD1. This CDR3 region has 14 residues. Germline CDR1 and CDR2: KGHSH and LQKENI. The CDR3 bases are TGTGCCAGCTCAGGGGGACAGGGGCCCCTCACCATCCCCTTT. Translated: CASSGGQGPLTIPF.

The CDR3 here is CATSRGVGQANYGYTF. The CDR3 nucleotides read TGTGCCACCAGCAGAGGGGTGGGACAAGCTAACTATGGCTACACCTTC. V and J are TRBV15 and TRBJ1-2; D is perhaps TRBD1 (6 bases). V gave up 1 base and J gave up 0 bases, with 12 bases separating them. CDR1 and CDR2 from the germline V gene are LNHNV and YYDKDF (reference sequence). The CDR3 consists of 16 residues.

The chain couples TRBV19 to TRBJ1-6; the D is unclear. The V gene lost 5 bases and the J gene lost 6 bases, with 11 bases spanning the gap. Germline V lookup: CDR1 LNHDA, CDR2 SQIVND (reference sequence). The CDR3 length is 14 residues. The CDR3 sequence: CASSEPRSNSPLHF. The CDR3, as DNA: TGTGCCAGTAGTGAGCCACGGAGTAATTCACCCCTCCACTTT.